What follows describes a single TCR beta chain. Germline assignment: CDR1 MNHEY and CDR2 SVGAGI. There are 14 residues in the CDR3. Trimming removed 5 bases at V and 2 bases at J, with 13 bases between. Assay used: immunoSEQ multiplex PCR; TCRdb lists only in-frame clones, some missing. The profile shows fewer than 95,000 clones, about 94% of them singletons. The data derive from a study of T cell changes during pregnancy in multiple sclerosis. Source: peripheral blood, taken in the third trimester of pregnancy. This chain uses TRBV6-5 with TRBJ2-7; weak D call: TRBD2 (6 bases). The source of this sequence is a female donor with multiple sclerosis, enrolled in a pregnancy study. CDR3 DNA: TGTGCCAGCAGTACGGGGGTTTACCCCTACGAGCAGTACTTC. Protein sequence: CASSTGVYPYEQYF.